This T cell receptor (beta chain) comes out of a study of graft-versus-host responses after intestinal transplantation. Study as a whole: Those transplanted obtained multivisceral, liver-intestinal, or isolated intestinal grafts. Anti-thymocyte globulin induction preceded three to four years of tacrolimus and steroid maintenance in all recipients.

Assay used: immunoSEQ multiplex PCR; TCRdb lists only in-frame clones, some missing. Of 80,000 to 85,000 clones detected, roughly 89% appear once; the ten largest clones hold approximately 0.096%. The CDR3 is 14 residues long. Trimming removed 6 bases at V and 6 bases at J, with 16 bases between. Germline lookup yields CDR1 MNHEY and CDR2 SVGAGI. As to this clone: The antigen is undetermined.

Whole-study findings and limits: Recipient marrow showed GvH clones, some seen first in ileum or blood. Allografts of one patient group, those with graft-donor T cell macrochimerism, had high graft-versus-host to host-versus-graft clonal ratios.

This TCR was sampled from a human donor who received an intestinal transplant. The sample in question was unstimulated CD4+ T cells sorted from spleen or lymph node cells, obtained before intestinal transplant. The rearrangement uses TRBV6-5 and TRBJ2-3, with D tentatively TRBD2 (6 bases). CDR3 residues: CASSPSAGLDTQYF. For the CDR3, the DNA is TGTGCCAGCAGCCCATCCGCGGGGTTGGATACGCAGTATTTT.